This T cell receptor (beta chain) was sequenced in a study of blood T cell repertoires in COVID-19. Overall study context: Samples representing acute and convalescent COVID-19 were sourced from the United States, Italy and Spain. Sources were T cells, B-cell-depleted T cells, or PBMCs; the material itself was cDNA or gDNA.

Looked up from germline, CDR1 is SGHVS and CDR2 is FQNEAQ. The CDR3 runs 16 residues. V was shortened by 0 bases and J by 1 base, with 12 bases between the two germline ends. In the original workflow: From reference gene primer amplification, estimates of nucleated cell counts were derived. Repertoires were generated with immunoSEQ multiplex PCR, while TCRdb's copy carries only in-frame clones and drops some. That table supplies the V and J calls and clone size; D and trimming were determined from the DNA. Found here are approximately 50,000 clones, roughly 85% of them singletons; the top ten hold more than 25%.

The clonotype comes from a man in his 70s with acute or convalescent COVID-19. The sequencing input was peripheral blood. The chain combines TRBV7-8 with TRBJ1-1, with TRBD1 as a possible D gene (6 bases). The CDR3 bases are TGTGCCAGCAGCTTAGCGGGGGCCGGTCGGAACACTGAAGCTTTCTTT. This gives the protein CASSLAGAGRNTEAFF.